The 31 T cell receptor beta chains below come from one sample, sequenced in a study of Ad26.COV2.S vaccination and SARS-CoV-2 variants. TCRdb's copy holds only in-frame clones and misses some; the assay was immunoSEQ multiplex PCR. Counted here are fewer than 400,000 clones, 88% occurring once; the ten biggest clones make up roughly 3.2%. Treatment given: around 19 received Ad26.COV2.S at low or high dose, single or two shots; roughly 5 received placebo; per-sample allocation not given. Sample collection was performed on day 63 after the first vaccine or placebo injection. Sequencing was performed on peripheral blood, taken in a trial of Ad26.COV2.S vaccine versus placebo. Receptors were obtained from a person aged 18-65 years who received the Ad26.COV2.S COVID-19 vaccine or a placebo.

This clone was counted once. The CDR3 spells CASSGGDTPYEQYF. CDR3 nucleotide sequence: TGTGCCAGCAGCGGGGGGGACACTCCCTACGAGCAGTACTTC. J is TRBJ2-7 and V is TRBV7-2; possibly TRBD2 for D (7 bases). Germline V CDR1 and CDR2: SGHTA, FQGNSA. Between the trimmed V and J ends, which lost 5 bases and 2 bases, there was a span of 13 bases. The CDR3 consists of 14 residues.

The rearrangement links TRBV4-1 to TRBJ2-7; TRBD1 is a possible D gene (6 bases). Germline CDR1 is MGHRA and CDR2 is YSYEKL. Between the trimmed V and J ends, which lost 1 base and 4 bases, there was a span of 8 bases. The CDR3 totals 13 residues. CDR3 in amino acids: CASSQVGQYEQYF. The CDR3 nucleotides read TGCGCCAGCAGCCAAGTCGGACAGTACGAGCAGTACTTC.

The CDR3 loop is CAISESGTHTEAFF. The DNA of the CDR3 is TGTGCCATCAGTGAGTCGGGGACACACACTGAAGCTTTCTTT. The rearrangement joins TRBV10-3 to TRBJ1-1; tentatively, D is TRBD1 (6 bases). The CDR3 has 14 amino acids. V was shortened by 0 bases and J by 3 bases, with 8 bases between the two germline ends. Germline V CDR1 and CDR2: ENHRY, SYGVKD.

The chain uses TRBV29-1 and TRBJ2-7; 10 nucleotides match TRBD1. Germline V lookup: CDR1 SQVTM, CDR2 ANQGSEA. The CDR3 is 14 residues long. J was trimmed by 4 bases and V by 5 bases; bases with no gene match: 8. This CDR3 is CSVTGTGEEYEQYF. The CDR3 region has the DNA TGCAGCGTTACCGGGACAGGGGAGGAATACGAGCAGTACTTC.

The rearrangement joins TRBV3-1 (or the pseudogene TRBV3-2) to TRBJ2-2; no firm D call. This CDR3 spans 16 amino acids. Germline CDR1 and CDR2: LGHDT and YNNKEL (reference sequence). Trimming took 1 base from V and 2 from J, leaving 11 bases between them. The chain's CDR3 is CASSQVPAANTGELFF. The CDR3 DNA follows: TGTGCCAGCAGCCAAGTCCCGGCCGCTAACACCGGGGAGCTGTTTTTT.

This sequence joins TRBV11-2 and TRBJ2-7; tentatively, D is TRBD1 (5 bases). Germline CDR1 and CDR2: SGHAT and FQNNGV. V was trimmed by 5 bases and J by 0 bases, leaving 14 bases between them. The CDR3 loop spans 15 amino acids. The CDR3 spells CASSPQGRSSYEQYF. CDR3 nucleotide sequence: TGTGCCAGCAGCCCGCAGGGAAGGAGCTCCTACGAGCAGTACTTC.

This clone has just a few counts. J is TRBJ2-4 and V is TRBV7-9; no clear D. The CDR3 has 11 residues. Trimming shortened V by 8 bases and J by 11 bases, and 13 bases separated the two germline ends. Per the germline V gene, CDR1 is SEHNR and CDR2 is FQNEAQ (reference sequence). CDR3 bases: TGTGCCAGCGGTGAGTCGGCGCTTCAGTACTTC. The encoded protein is CASGESALQYF.

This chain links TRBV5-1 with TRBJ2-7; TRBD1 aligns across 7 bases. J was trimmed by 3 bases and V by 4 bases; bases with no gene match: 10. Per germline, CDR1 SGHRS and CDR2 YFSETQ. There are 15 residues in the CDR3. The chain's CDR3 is CASSHGTATYYEQYF. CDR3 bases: TGCGCCAGCAGCCATGGGACAGCCACCTACTACGAGCAGTACTTC.

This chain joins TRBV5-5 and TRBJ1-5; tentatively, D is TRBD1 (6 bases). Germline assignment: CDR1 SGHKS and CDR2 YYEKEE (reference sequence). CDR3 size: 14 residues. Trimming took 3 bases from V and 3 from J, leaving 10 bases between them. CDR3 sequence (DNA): TGTGCCAGCAGCTCCAGACAGGACAATCAGCCCCAGCATTTT. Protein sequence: CASSSRQDNQPQHF.

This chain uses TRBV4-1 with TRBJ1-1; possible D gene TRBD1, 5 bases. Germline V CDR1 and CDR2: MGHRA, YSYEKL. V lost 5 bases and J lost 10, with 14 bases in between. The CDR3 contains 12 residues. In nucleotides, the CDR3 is TGCGCCAGCAGCTGGCCCGGACAAGGAGCTTTCTTT. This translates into CASSWPGQGAFF.

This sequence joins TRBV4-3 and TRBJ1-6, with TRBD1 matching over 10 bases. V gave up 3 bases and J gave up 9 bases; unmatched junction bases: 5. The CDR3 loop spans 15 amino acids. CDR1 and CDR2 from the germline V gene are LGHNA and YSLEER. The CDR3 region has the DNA TGCGCCAGCAGCCAGATGAGACAGGGGGCTTCACCCCTCCACTTT. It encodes CASSQMRQGASPLHF.

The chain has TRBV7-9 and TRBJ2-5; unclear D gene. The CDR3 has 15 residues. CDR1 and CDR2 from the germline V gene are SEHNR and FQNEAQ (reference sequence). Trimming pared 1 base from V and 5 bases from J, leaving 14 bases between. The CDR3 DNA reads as TGTGCCAGCAGCTTAGGATCAAAGGTCGGTGAGACCCAGTACTTC. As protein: CASSLGSKVGETQYF.

CDR3 region: CASSLLWGANTEAFF. The CDR3 nucleotides read TGTGCCAGCAGTTTATTGTGGGGAGCGAACACTGAAGCTTTCTTT. The chain uses TRBV27 and TRBJ1-1; D is unclear. Germline lookup yields CDR1 MNHEY and CDR2 SMNVEV (reference sequence). V was shortened by 1 base and J by 1 base, with 10 bases between the two germline ends. This CDR3 has 15 amino acids.

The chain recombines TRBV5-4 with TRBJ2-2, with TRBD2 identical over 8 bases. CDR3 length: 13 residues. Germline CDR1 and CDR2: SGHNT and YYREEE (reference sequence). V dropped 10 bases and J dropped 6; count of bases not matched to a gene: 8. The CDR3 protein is CAGRGGPAGELFF. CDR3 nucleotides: TGTGCCGGCCGGGGGGGCCCCGCCGGGGAGCTGTTTTTT. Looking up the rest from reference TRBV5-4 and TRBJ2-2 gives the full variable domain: ETGVTQSPTHLIKTRGQQVTLRCSSQSGHNTVSWYQQALGQGPQFIFQYYREEENGRGNFPPRFSGLQFPNYSSELNVNALELDDSALYLCAGRGGPAGELFFGEGSRLTVL.

CDR3 protein: CASSLSRTGTTDTQYF. The CDR3 DNA is TGTGCCAGCAGCCTTTCAAGGACAGGGACCACAGATACGCAGTATTTT. J is TRBJ2-3 and V is TRBV7-2; 8 bases are shared with TRBD1. With V trimmed by 5 bases and J by 2 bases, 9 bases remained unmatched. The CDR3 is made up of 16 amino acids. CDR1 and CDR2 (germline): SGHTA, FQGNSA.

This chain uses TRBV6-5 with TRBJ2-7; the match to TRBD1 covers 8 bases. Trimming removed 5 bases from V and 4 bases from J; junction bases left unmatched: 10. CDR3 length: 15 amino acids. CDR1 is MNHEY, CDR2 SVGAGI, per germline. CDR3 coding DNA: TGTGCCAGCAGTCTACAGGGGGGTAGTTGGTACGAGCAGTACTTC. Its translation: CASSLQGGSWYEQYF.

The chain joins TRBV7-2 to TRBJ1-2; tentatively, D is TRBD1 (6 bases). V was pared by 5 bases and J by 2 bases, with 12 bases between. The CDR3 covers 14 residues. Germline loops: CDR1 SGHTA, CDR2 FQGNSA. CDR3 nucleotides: TGTGCCAGCAGCCCACAGGGCAGCAACTATGGCTACACCTTC. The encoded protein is CASSPQGSNYGYTF. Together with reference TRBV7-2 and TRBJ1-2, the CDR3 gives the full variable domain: GAGVSQSPSNKVTEKGKDVELRCDPISGHTALYWYRQSLGQGLEFLIYFQGNSAPDKSGLPSDRFSAERTGGSVSTLTIQRTQQEDSAVYLCASSPQGSNYGYTFGSGTRLTVV.

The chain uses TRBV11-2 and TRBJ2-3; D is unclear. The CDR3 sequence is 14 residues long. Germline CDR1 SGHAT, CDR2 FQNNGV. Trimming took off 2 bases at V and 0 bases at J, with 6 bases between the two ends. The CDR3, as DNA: TGTGCCAGCAGCTTAAGTCGGAGCACAGATACGCAGTATTTT. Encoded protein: CASSLSRSTDTQYF.

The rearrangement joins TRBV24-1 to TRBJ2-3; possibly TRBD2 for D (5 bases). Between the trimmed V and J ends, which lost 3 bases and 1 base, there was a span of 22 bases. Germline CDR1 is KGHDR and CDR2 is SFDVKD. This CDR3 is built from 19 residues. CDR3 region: CATSDPTSGSSEGTDTQYF. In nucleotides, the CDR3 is TGTGCCACCAGTGATCCAACCTCCGGGTCCTCGGAGGGCACAGATACGCAGTATTTT.

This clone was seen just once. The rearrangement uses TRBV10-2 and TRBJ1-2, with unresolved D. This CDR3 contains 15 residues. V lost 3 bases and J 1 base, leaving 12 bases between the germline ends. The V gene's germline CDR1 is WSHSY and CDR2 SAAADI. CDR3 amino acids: CASSDGGMDNYGYTF. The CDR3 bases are TGCGCCAGCAGTGATGGAGGGATGGATAACTATGGCTACACCTTC.

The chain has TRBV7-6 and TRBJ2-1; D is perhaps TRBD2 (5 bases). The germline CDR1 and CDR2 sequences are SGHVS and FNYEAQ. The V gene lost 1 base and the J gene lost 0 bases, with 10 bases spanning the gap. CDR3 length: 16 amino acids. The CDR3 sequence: CASSLGRVSSYNEQFF. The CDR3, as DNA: TGTGCCAGCAGCTTAGGGCGGGTGAGCTCCTACAATGAGCAGTTCTTC.

The CDR3 bases are TGTGCCACCAGCAGAGATGGAGGGGGGGCGAGTAATTCACCCCTCCACTTT. As protein: CATSRDGGGASNSPLHF. The V and J genes are TRBV15 and TRBJ1-6, with a tentative D call TRBD1 (6 bases). The germline V gene encodes CDR1 LNHNV and CDR2 YYDKDF (reference sequence). Trimming removed 0 bases from V and 6 bases from J, with 15 bases in between. The CDR3 sequence is 17 residues long.

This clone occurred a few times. The CDR3, as DNA: TGTGCCAGCAGTGAAACTGGGCTAGCGGGAGAACCGTACAATGAGCAGTTCTTC. The encoded protein is CASSETGLAGEPYNEQFF. This chain joins TRBV6-1 and TRBJ2-1; TRBD2 aligns across 10 bases. The CDR3 covers 18 residues. Trimming removed 2 bases from V and 4 bases from J; junction bases left unmatched: 11. In germline, CDR1 is MNHNS, CDR2 SASEGT.

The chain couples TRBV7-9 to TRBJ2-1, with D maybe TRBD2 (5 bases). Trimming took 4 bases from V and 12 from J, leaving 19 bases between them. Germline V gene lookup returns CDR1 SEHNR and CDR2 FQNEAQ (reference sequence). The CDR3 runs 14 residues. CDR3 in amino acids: CASSSTRGLGRQFF. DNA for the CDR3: TGTGCCAGCAGCTCCACACGGGGTCTGGGGAGGCAGTTCTTC.

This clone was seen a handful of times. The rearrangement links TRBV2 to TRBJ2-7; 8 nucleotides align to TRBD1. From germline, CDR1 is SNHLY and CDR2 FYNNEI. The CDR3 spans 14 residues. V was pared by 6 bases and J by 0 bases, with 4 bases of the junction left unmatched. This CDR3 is CASRGTGLSYEQYF. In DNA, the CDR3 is TGTGCCAGCAGAGGGACAGGCCTCTCCTACGAGCAGTACTTC.

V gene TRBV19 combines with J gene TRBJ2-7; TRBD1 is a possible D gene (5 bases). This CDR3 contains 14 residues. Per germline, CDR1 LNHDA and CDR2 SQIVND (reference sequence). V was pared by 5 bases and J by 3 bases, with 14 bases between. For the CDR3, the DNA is TGTGCCAGTAGTCAGGGTCAGGGAAACTACGAGCAGTACTTC. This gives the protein CASSQGQGNYEQYF.

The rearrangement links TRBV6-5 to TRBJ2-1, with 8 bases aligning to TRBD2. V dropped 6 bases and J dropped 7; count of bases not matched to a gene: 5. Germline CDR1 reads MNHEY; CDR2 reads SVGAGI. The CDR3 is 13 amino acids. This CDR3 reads CASSRTGGNEQFF. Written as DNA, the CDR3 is TGTGCCAGCAGCCGAACGGGAGGGAATGAGCAGTTCTTC.

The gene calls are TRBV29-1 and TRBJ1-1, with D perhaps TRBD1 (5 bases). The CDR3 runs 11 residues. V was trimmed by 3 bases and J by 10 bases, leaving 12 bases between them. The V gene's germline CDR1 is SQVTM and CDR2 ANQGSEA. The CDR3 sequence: CSVDLGVRAFF. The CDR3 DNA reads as TGCAGCGTTGATTTGGGGGTGCGAGCTTTCTTT.

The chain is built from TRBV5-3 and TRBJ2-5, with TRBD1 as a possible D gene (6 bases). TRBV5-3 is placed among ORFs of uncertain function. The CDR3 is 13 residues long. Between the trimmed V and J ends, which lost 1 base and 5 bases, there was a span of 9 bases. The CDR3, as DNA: TGTGCCAGAAGCTTGCAGGGGTCTGAGACCCAGTACTTC. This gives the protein CARSLQGSETQYF.

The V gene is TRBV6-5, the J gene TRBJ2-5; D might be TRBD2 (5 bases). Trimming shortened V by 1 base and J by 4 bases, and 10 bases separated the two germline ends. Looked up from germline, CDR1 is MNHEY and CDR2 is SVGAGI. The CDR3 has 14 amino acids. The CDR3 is CASSYLRVGETQYF. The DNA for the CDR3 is TGTGCCAGCAGTTACTTGAGGGTGGGAGAGACCCAGTACTTC.

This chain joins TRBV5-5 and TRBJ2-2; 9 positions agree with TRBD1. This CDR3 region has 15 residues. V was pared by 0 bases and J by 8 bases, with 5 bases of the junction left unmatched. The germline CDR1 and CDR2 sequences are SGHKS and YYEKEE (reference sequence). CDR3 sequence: CASSLVDRGSGELFF. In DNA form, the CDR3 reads TGTGCCAGCAGCTTGGTGGACAGGGGTAGTGGGGAGCTGTTTTTT.